These T cell receptor beta chains were read from a single sample in a study of radiation and T cells in renal cell carcinoma. Method: immunoSEQ multiplex PCR; TCRdb's copy keeps in-frame clones and lacks some. The sample includes about 78,000 clones, 89% seen only once; the top ten take approximately 6.2%. Specimen: blood, collected from a patient whose treatment included radiotherapy and nephrectomy. These receptors were obtained from a woman in her sixties or seventies with renal cell carcinoma. The CDR3 runs from the conserved cysteine through the conserved F or W. D genes are given only for firm matches. The listing skips clone size in some rows; elsewhere it reads once, few, many or a size class.

abundance | len | j_gene | v_gene | d_gene | CDR3aa | CDR3nt
. | 16 | TRBJ1-1 | TRBV7-6 | . | CASSLQPGWGNTEAFF | TGTGCCAGCAGCTTGCAACCAGGGTGGGGGAACACTGAAGCTTTCTTT
few | 15 | TRBJ1-5 | TRBV6-1 | . | CASSHGPWRDQPQHF | TGTGCCAGCAGTCATGGGCCCTGGAGGGATCAGCCCCAGCATTTT
. | 15 | TRBJ1-4 | TRBV7-9 | . | CASSLLAAQNEKLFF | TGTGCCAGCAGCTTATTAGCGGCACAGAATGAAAAACTGTTTTTT
. | 15 | TRBJ2-5 | TRBV9 | TRBD2 | CASSVRAGGSETQYF | TGTGCCAGCAGCGTCCGTGCGGGGGGAAGTGAGACCCAGTACTTC
. | 16 | TRBJ2-5 | TRBV9 | . | CASSVAPRTHQETQYF | TGTGCCAGCAGCGTAGCCCCTCGGACTCATCAAGAGACCCAGTACTTC
once | 13 | TRBJ1-2 | TRBV7-9 | . | CASSLAGKGGYTF | TGTGCCAGCAGCTTAGCGGGCAAAGGCGGCTACACCTTC
. | 15 | TRBJ1-4 | TRBV6-5 | . | CASRPLGAPNEKLFF | TGTGCCAGCAGACCCCTGGGAGCTCCTAATGAAAAACTGTTTTTT
. | 15 | TRBJ2-7 | TRBV30 | TRBD1 | CAWSVRWDRDSEQYF | TGTGCCTGGAGTGTACGGTGGGACAGGGACTCCGAGCAGTACTTC
once | 15 | TRBJ2-3 | TRBV7-2 | TRBD2 | CASLRGGSSTDTQYF | TGTGCCAGCTTGCGGGGGGGTTCTAGCACAGATACGCAGTATTTT
. | 16 | TRBJ1-4 | TRBV5-8 | TRBD1 | CASSSDRVRTNEKLFF | TGTGCCAGCAGTTCGGACAGGGTGCGAACTAATGAAAAACTGTTTTTT
once | 14 | TRBJ1-5 | TRBV30 | . | CAWNTKGSNQPQHF | TGTGCCTGGAATACAAAGGGTAGCAATCAGCCCCAGCATTTT
. | 14 | TRBJ2-3 | TRBV29-1 | TRBD2 | CSVVRGDGTDTQYF | TGCAGCGTTGTACGGGGGGATGGCACAGATACGCAGTATTTT
. | 11 | TRBJ2-7 | TRBV28 | . | CASSLLGEQYF | TGTGCCAGCAGTCTCCTAGGCGAGCAGTACTTC
. | 13 | TRBJ2-7 | TRBV19 | . | CASSIPGYHEQYF | TGTGCCAGTAGTATTCCGGGGTACCACGAGCAGTACTTC